One sample yielded the 9 T cell receptor beta chains listed below, sequenced in a study of T cell repertoires in cytomegalovirus infection. TCRdb itself ran the reads through MiXCR, one entry per CDR3 protein. The sample records about 340,000 distinct CDR3 sequences, around 29% being singletons. Antigens of these TCRs are unknown. The specimen was cultured PBMCs, collected from culture after CMV antigen stimulation. The receptors stem from a human donor in good health (CMV status not recorded). Some clones in this sample may be carry-over from other donors' samples.

This clonotype was found a few times. This chain connects TRBV4-2 to TRBJ2-3; D possibly uses TRBD1 or TRBD2 (5 bases each). V was trimmed by 0 bases and J by 8 bases, leaving 21 bases between them. Germline V lookup: CDR1 LGHNA, CDR2 YNFKEQ. The CDR3 is 17 residues long. The CDR3 DNA reads as TGTGCCAGCAGCCAAGATAAGGTGTGGGACCAATCGGGTACGCAGTATTTT. It yields the protein CASSQDKVWDQSGTQYF.

In this sample, this clonotype turned up many times. V usage is TRBV7-2 and J usage is TRBJ1-2; D possibly corresponds to TRBD1 (6 bases). The CDR3 is 17 residues long. Trimming cost V 5 bases and J 6 bases, with 25 bases left between them. Germline lookup yields CDR1 SGHTA and CDR2 FQGNSA. The CDR3 DNA is TGTGCCAGCAGCCAGGGGCCGGGGGCCCAAAGGACGAATGGCTACACCTTC. Its translation is CASSQGPGAQRTNGYTF. Combining the CDR3 with reference TRBV7-2 and TRBJ1-2 gives the whole variable domain GAGVSQSPSNKVTEKGKDVELRCDPISGHTALYWYRQSLGQGLEFLIYFQGNSAPDKSGLPSDRFSAERTGGSVSTLTIQRTQQEDSAVYLCASSQGPGAQRTNGYTFGSGTRLTVV.

The CDR3 protein is CASSASPNLGYGYTF. Here the CDR3 DNA reads TGTGCCAGCAGCGCCTCGCCTAACCTCGGGTATGGCTACACCTTC. The rearrangement links TRBV9 to TRBJ1-2, with D hard to call. The CDR3 is 15 residues long. Germline V CDR1 and CDR2: SGDLS, YYNGEE. The V and J ends lost 3 bases and 5 bases respectively, with 17 bases between them.

This chain uses TRBV7-2 with TRBJ2-3; 7 nucleotides agree with TRBD2. CDR3 size: 18 residues. Trimming at V came to 1 base and at J to 0 bases, leaving 10 bases not matched to a gene. The germline V gene encodes CDR1 SGHTA and CDR2 FQGNSA. Written as DNA, the CDR3 is TGTGCCAGCAGCTTAGGAGTGCCAGCGGGGTCTAGCACAGATACGCAGTATTTT. As protein: CASSLGVPAGSSTDTQYF.

The chain carries TRBV12-3 or TRBV12-4 and TRBJ2-5, with 12 positions matching TRBD2. This CDR3 is built from 16 residues. The V segment lost 5 bases and the J segment 5 bases; nucleotides outside the gene matches: 9. The CDR3 coding sequence is TGTGCCAGCAGTCCCCCGCTAGCGGGAGGGCGGGAGACCCAGTACTTC. Translated, it gives CASSPPLAGGRETQYF.

This clonotype showed up just a few times. V is TRBV10-3 and J is TRBJ2-1, with no clear D. The CDR3 spans 12 residues. V shed 6 bases and J shed 5 bases, with 8 bases lying between them. Germline-derived CDR1 and CDR2 are ENHRY and SYGVKD. CDR3 residues: CAISQENNEQFF. CDR3 sequence (DNA): TGTGCCATCAGCCAAGAGAACAATGAGCAGTTCTTC.

Notes on this clonotype: A read error may produce the germline difference seen at one junction end. V is TRBV5-3 and J is TRBJ1-1, with TRBD1 matching 7 bases. TRBV5-3 is given ORF status, its function remaining uncertain. The CDR3 extends over 14 amino acids. The CDR3 region is CASSLKGAYTEAFF. Written as DNA, the CDR3 is TGTGCCAGCAGCTTGAAGGGGGCTTACACTGAAGCTTTCTTT.

This chain joins TRBV6-5 and TRBJ2-7, with 7 bases fitting TRBD2. The CDR3 is 13 amino acids. Germline CDR1 and CDR2: MNHEY and SVGAGI. V trimming: 2 bases; J trimming: 3 bases; junction bases outside the gene matches: 1. The CDR3 DNA reads TGTGCCAGCAGTTACAGGGAGGGCTACGAGCAGTACTTC. Its protein product is CASSYREGYEQYF.

This clonotype was picked up a small number of times. This rearrangement joins TRBV4-1 to TRBJ2-1, with no clear D. CDR1 and CDR2 from the germline V gene are MGHRA and YSYEKL. CDR3 size: 18 residues. V lost 0 bases to trimming and J lost 6 bases, with 21 bases between them. CDR3 region: CASSQDRSDPLVLNEQFF. The CDR3 DNA follows: TGCGCCAGCAGCCAAGATCGGTCCGATCCCTTGGTGCTCAATGAGCAGTTCTTC.